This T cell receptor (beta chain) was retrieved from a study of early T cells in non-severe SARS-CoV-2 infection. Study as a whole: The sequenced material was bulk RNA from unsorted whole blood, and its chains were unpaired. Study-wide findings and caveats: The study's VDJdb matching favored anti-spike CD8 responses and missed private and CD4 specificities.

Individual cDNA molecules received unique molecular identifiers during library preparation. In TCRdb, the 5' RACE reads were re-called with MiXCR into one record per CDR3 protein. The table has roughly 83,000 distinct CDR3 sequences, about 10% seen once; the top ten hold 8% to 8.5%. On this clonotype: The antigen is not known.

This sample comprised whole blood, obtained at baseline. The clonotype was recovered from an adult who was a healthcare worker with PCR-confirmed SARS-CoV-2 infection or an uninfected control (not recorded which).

CDR3 sequence reads: CASNPGGPSYNEQFF. CDR3 bases: TGTGCCAGCAACCCCGGAGGGCCATCCTACAATGAGCAGTTCTTC. The chain recombines TRBV11-2 with TRBJ2-1; weak D call: TRBD2 (6 bases). The germline gives CDR1 SGHAT, CDR2 FQNNGV. The CDR3 is 15 amino acids. Between the trimmed V and J ends, which lost 7 bases and 1 base, there was a span of 14 bases. Full variable domain (remainder filled in from reference TRBV11-2 and TRBJ2-1): EAGVAQSPRYKIIEKRQSVAFWCNPISGHATLYWYQQILGQGPKLLIQFQNNGVVDDSQLPKDRFSAERLKGVDSTLKIQPAKLEDSAVYLCASNPGGPSYNEQFFGPGTRLTVL.